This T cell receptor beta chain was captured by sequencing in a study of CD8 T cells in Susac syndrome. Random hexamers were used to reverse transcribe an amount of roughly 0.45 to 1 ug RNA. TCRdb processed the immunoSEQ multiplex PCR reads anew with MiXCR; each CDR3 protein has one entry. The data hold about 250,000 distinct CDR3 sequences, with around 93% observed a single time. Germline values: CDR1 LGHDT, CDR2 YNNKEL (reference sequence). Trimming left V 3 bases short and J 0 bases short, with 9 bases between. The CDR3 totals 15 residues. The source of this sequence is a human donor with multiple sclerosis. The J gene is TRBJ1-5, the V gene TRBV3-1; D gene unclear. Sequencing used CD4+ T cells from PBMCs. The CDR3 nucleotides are TGTGCCAGCAGCCAGTTTGGTTATAGCAATCAGCCCCAGCATTTT. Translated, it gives CASSQFGYSNQPQHF. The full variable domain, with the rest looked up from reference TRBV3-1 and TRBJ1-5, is DTAVSQTPKYLVTQMGNDKSIKCEQNLGHDTMYWYKQDSKKFLKIMFSYNNKELIINETVPNRFSPKSPDKAHLNLHINSLELGDSAVYFCASSQFGYSNQPQHFGDGTRLSIL.